In this sample, the clone carrying this TCR beta chain turned up once. Its antigen is not identified. Per germline, CDR1 SGHRS and CDR2 YFSETQ. This CDR3 is built from 15 residues. The germline V and J ends were trimmed by 5 bases and 0 bases, with 12 bases remaining between them. The record originates from a study of T cell repertoires in cytomegalovirus infection. On the study more broadly: Matching HLA type, along with CMV infection, was indicated by public TCR beta signatures.

Study-wide results and caveats: The response measured ex vivo was dominated by TCR beta clonotypes (HLA-C-restricted and CMV-specific). Summed public TCR beta family frequency identified CMV carriers bearing the relevant HLA.

TCRdb redid the calling of the reads with MiXCR, one entry per CDR3 protein. This repertoire shows approximately 550,000 distinct CDR3 sequences, more than 15% found once; its top ten account for 20% to 30%. The receptor comes from a human donor in good health (CMV status not recorded). Some clones in this sample may be carry-over from other donors' samples. The sequenced sample consisted of CD8+ T cells from PBMCs. The rearrangement links TRBV5-1 to TRBJ2-1; tentative D call: TRBD2 (5 bases). CDR3 sequence reads: CASRSGEISYNEQFF. The CDR3 DNA sequence: TGCGCCAGCAGGTCCGGGGAAATCTCCTACAATGAGCAGTTCTTC.